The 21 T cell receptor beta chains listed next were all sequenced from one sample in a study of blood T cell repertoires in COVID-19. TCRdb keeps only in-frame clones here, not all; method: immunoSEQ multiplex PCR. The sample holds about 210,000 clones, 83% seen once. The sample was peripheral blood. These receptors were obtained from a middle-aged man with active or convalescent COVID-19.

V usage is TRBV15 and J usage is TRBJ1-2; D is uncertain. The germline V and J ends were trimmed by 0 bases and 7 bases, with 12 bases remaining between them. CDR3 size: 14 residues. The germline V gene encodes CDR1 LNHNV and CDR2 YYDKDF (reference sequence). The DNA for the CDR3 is TGTGCCACCAGCAGAGACCTGGGAGAAAGTGGCTACACCTTC. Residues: CATSRDLGESGYTF.

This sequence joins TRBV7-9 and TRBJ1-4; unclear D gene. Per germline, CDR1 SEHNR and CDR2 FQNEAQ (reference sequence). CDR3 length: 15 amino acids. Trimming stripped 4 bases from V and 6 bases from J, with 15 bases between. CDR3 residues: CASSSRGGNYEKLFF. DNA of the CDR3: TGTGCCAGCAGCTCTAGAGGCGGGAATTATGAAAAACTGTTTTTT.

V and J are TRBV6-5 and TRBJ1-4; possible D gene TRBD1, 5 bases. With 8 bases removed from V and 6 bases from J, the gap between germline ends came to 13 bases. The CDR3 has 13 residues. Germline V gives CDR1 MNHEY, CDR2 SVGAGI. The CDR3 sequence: CASRPGRYEKLFF. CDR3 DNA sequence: TGTGCCAGCCGCCCAGGGAGGTATGAAAAACTGTTTTTT.

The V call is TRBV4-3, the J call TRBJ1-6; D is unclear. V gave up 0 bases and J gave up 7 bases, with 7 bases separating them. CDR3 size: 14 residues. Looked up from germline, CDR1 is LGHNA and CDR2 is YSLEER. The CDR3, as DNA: TGCGCCAGCAGCCAAGACGGAGGGAATTCACCCCTCCACTTT. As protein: CASSQDGGNSPLHF.

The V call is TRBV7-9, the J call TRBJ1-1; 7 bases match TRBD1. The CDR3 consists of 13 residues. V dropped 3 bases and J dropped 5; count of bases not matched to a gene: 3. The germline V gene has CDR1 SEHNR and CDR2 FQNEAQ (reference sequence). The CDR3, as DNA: TGTGCCAGCAGCTTCCGGGACAGAACTGAAGCTTTCTTT. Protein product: CASSFRDRTEAFF.

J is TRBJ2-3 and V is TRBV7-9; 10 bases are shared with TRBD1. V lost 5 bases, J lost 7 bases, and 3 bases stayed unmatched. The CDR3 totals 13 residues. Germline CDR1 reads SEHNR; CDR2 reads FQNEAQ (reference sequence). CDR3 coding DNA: TGTGCCAGCAGCGAGGACAGGGGGAATACGCAGTATTTT. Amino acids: CASSEDRGNTQYF. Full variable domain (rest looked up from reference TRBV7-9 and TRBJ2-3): DTGVSQNPRHKITKRGQNVTFRCDPISEHNRLYWYRQTLGQGPEFLTYFQNEAQLEKSRLLSDRFSAERPKGSFSTLEIQRTEQGDSAMYLCASSEDRGNTQYFGPGTRLTVL.

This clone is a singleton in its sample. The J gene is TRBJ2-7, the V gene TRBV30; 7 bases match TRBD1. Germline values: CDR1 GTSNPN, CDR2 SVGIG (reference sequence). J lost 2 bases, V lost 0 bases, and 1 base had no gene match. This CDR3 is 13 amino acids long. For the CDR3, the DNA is TGTGCCTGGAGTGTAGGACAGGCCTACGAGCAGTACTTC. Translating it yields CAWSVGQAYEQYF.

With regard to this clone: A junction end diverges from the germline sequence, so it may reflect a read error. CDR3 loop: CASSQDPGQLNEKLFF. CDR3 nucleotides: TGTGCCAGCAGCCAAGACCCCGGACAGTTAAATGAAAAACTGTTTTTC. The rearrangement links TRBV3-1 (or the pseudogene TRBV3-2) to TRBJ1-4, with D maybe TRBD1 (6 bases). Germline assignment: CDR1 LGHDT and CDR2 YNNKEL (reference sequence). This CDR3 comprises 16 residues.

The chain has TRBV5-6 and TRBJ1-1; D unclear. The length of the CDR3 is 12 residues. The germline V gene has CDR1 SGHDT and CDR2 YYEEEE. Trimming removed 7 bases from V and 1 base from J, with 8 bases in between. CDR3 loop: CASGLGNTEAFF. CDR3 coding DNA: TGTGCCAGCGGGCTGGGGAACACTGAAGCTTTCTTT.

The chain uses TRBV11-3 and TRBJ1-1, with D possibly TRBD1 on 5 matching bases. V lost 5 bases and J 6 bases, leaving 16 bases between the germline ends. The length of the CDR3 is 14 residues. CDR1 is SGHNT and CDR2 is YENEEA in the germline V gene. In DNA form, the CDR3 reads TGTGCCAGCAGCCCCCGGGGGTTAGGCCCTGAAGCTTTCTTT. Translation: CASSPRGLGPEAFF.

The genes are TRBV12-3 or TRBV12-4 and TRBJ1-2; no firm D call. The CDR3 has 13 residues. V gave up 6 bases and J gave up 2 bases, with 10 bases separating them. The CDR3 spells CASSPGSNYGYTF. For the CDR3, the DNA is TGTGCCAGCAGCCCCGGGAGCAACTATGGCTACACCTTC.

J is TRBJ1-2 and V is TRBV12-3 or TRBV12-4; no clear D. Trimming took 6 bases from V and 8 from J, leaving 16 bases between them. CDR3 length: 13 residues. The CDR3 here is CASSPNHSSGYTF. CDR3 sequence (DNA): TGTGCCAGCAGCCCCAACCACTCAAGCGGCTACACCTTC.

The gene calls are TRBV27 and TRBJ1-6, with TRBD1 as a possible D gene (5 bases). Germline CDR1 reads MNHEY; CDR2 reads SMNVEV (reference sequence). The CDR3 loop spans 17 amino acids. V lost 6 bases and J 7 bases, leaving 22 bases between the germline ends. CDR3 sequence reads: CASRGYSGGTGNSPLHF. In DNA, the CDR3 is TGTGCCAGCAGAGGTTATAGCGGGGGGACGGGCAATTCACCCCTCCACTTT.

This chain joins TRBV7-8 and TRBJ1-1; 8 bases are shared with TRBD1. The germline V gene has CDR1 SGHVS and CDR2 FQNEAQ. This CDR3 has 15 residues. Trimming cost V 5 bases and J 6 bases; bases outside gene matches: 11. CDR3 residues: CASSRRDRGLSEAFF. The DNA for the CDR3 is TGTGCCAGCAGCCGTAGAGACAGGGGTCTTTCTGAAGCTTTCTTT.

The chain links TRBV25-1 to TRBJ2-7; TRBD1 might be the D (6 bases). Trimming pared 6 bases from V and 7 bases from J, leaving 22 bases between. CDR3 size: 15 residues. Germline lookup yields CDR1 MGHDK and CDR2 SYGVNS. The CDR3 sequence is CASRIQAGALDEQYF. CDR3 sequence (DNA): TGTGCCAGCAGGATCCAAGCAGGGGCATTGGATGAGCAGTACTTC.

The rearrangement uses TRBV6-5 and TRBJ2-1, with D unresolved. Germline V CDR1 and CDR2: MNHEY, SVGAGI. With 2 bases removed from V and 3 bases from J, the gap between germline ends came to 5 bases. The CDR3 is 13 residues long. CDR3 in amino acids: CASSYGGYNEQFF. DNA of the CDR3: TGTGCCAGCAGTTACGGCGGCTACAATGAGCAGTTCTTC.

CDR3 region: CASSKFRQGANTGELFF. The CDR3 nucleotides are TGTGCCAGTAGTAAATTCAGACAGGGCGCGAACACCGGGGAGCTGTTTTTT. The rearrangement joins TRBV19 to TRBJ2-2; 7 bases align to TRBD1. This CDR3 spans 17 amino acids. V was pared by 4 bases and J by 0 bases, with 8 bases of the junction left unmatched. The germline CDR1 and CDR2 sequences are LNHDA and SQIVND (reference sequence).

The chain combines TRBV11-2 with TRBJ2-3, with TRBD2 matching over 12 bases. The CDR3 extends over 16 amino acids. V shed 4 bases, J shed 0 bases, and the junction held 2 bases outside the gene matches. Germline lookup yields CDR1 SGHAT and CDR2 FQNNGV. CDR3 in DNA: TGTGCCAGCAGCTCCGGGACTAGCGGGAGCACAGATACGCAGTATTTT. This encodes CASSSGTSGSTDTQYF.

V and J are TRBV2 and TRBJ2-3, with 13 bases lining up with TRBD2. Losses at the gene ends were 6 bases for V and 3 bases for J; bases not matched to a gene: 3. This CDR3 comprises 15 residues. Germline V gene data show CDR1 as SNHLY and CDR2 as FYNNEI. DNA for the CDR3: TGTGCCAGCAGCGGACTAGCGGGAGTGACAGATACGCAGTATTTT. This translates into CASSGLAGVTDTQYF.

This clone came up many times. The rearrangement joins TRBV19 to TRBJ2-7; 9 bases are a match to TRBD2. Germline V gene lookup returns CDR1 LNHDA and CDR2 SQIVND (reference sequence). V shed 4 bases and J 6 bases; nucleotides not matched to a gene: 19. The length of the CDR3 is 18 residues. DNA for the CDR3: TGTGCCAGTAGTACTCGGACTAGCGTTCAATCTTCCCCGGGCGAGCAGTACTTC. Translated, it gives CASSTRTSVQSSPGEQYF.

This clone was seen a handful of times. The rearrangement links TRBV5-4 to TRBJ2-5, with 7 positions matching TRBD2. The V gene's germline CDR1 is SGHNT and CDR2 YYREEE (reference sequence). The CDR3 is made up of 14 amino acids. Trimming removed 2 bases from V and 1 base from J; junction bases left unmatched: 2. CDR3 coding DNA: TGTGCCAGCAGCTTCAGCGGGGTCCAAGAGACCCAGTACTTC. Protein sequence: CASSFSGVQETQYF.